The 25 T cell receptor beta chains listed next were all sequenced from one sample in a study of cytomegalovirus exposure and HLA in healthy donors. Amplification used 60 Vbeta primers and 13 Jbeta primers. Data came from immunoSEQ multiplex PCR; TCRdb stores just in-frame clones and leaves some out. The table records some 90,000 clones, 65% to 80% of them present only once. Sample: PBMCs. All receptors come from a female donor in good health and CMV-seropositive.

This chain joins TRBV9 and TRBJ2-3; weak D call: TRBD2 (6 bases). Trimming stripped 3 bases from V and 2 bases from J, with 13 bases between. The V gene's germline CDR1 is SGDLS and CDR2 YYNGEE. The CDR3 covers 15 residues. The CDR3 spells CASSGGLRDTDTQYF. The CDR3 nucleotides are TGTGCCAGCAGCGGGGGTTTGCGGGACACAGATACGCAGTATTTT.

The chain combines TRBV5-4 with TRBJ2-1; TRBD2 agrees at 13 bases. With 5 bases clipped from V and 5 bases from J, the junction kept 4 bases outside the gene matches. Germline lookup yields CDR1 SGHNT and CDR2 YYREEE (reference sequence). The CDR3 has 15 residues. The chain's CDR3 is CASRQGLAGHNEQFF. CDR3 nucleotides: TGTGCCAGCAGACAGGGACTAGCGGGACACAATGAGCAGTTCTTC.

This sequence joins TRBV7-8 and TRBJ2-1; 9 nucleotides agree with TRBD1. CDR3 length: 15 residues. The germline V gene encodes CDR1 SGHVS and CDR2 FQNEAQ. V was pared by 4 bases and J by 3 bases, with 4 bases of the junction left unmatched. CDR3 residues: CASSWTGAIYNEQFF. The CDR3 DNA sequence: TGTGCCAGCAGCTGGACAGGGGCAATCTACAATGAGCAGTTCTTC.

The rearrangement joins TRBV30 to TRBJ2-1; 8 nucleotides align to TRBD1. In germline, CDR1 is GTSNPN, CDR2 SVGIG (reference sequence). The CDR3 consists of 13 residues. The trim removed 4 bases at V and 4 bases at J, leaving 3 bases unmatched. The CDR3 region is CAWIWDRYNEQFF. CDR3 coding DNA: TGTGCCTGGATTTGGGACAGGTACAATGAGCAGTTCTTC.

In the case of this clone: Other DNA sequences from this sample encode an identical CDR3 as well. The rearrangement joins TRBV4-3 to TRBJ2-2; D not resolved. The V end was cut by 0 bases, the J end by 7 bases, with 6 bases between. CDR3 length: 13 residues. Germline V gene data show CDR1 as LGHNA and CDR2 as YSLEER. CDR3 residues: CASSQDRGGELFF. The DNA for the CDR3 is TGCGCCAGCAGCCAAGATCGAGGCGGGGAGCTGTTTTTT.

The CDR3 DNA reads TGCGCCAGCAGCACAAGACAGGGGGCGAACACCGGGGAGCTGTTTTTT. Its translation: CASSTRQGANTGELFF. The rearrangement links TRBV5-1 to TRBJ2-2; 9 nucleotides match TRBD1. CDR1 SGHRS and CDR2 YFSETQ come from the germline V gene. V dropped 4 bases and J dropped 0; count of bases not matched to a gene: 4. The length of the CDR3 is 16 residues.

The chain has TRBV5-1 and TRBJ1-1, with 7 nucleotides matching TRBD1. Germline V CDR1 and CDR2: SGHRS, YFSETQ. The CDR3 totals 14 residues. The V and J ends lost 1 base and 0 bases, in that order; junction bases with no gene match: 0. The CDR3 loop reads CASSLTGVNTEAFF. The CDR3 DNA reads TGCGCCAGCAGCTTGACAGGGGTGAACACTGAAGCTTTCTTT.

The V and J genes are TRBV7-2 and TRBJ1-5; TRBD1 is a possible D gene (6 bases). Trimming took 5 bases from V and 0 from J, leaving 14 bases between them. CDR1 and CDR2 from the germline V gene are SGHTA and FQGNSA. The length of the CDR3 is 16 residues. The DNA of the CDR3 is TGTGCCAGCAGCCCTGACAGGAGTTATAGCAATCAGCCCCAGCATTTT. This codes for CASSPDRSYSNQPQHF.

CDR3 DNA: TGTGCCAGCAGCGGTCAGGAGGCTGGAAACACCATATATTTT. Translated, it gives CASSGQEAGNTIYF. The gene calls are TRBV7-9 and TRBJ1-3; D is unclear. Germline V gives CDR1 SEHNR, CDR2 FQNEAQ (reference sequence). The CDR3 contains 14 residues. Trimming took 5 bases from V and 2 from J, leaving 10 bases between them.

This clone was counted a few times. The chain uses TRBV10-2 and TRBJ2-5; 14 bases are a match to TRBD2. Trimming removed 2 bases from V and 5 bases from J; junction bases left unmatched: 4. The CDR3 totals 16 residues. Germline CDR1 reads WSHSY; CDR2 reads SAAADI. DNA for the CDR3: TGCGCCAGCAGTGAGCCGGGACTAGCGGGAGTTGAGACCCAGTACTTC. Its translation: CASSEPGLAGVETQYF.

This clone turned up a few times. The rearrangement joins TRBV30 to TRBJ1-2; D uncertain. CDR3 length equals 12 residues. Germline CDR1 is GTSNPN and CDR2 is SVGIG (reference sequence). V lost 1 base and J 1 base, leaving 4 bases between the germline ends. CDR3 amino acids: CAWSANNYGYTF. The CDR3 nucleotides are TGTGCCTGGAGTGCTAATAACTATGGCTACACCTTC.

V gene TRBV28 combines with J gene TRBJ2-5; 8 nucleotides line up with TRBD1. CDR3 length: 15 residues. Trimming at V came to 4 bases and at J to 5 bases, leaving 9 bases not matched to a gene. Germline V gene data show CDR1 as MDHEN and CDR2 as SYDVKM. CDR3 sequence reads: CASSWITGGGETQYF. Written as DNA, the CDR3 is TGTGCCAGCAGTTGGATTACAGGGGGTGGGGAGACCCAGTACTTC.

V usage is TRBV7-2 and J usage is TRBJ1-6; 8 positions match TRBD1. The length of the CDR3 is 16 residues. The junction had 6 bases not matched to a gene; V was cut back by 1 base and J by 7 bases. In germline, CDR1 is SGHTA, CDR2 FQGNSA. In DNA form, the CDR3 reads TGTGCCAGCAGCTTAGAGGGACAGGTTAAGAATTCACCCCTCCACTTT. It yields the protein CASSLEGQVKNSPLHF.

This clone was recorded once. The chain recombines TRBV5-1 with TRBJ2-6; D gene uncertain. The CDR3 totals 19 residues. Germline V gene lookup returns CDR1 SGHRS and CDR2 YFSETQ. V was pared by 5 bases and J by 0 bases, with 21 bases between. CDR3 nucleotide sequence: TGCGCCAGCAGTCGAGGTCGTACCCCACCAAGCTCTGGGGCCAACGTCCTGACTTTC. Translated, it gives CASSRGRTPPSSGANVLTF.

The CDR3 reads CASSWTATNEKLFF. CDR3 coding DNA: TGTGCCAGCAGCTGGACAGCAACTAATGAAAAACTGTTTTTT. The V gene is TRBV7-9, the J gene TRBJ1-4; a weak D match, TRBD1 (6 bases). The germline gives CDR1 SEHNR, CDR2 FQNEAQ (reference sequence). Trimming cost V 4 bases and J 0 bases, with 6 bases left between them. The CDR3 contains 14 residues. Variable domain in full (rest from reference TRBV7-9 and TRBJ1-4): DTGVSQNPRHKITKRGQNVTFRCDPISEHNRLYWYRQTLGQGPEFLTYFQNEAQLEKSRLLSDRFSAERPKGSFSTLEIQRTEQGDSAMYLCASSWTATNEKLFFGSGTQLSVL.

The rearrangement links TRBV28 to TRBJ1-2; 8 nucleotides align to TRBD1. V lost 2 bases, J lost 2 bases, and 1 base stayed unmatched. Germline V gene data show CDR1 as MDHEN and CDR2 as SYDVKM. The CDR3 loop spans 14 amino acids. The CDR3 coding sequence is TGTGCCAGCAGTTTACAGGGGGCAAACTATGGCTACACCTTC. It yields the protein CASSLQGANYGYTF.

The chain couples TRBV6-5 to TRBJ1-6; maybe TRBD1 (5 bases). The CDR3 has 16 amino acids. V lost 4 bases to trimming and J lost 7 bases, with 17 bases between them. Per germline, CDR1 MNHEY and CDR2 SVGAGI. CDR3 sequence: CASSLGHPVRNSPLHF. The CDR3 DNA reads TGTGCCAGCAGTTTAGGACACCCGGTTCGAAATTCACCCCTCCACTTT.

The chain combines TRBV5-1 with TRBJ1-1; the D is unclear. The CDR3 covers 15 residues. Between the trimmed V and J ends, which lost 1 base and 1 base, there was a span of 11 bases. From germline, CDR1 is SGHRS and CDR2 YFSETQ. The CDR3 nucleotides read TGCGCCAGCAGCTTGTTAGGCATAGCGAACACTGAAGCTTTCTTT. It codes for CASSLLGIANTEAFF.

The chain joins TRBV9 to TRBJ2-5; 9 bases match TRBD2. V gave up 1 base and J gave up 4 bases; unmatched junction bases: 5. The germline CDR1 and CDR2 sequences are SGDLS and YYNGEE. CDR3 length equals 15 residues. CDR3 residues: CASSVIAGVRETQYF. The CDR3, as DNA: TGTGCCAGCAGCGTAATAGCGGGGGTGAGAGAGACCCAGTACTTC.

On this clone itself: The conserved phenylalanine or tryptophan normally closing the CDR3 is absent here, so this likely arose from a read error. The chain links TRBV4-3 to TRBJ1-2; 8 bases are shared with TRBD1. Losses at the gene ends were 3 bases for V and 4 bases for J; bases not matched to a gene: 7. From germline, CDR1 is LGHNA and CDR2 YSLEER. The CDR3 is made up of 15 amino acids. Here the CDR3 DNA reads TGCGCCAGCAGCCAGGGAAGTGGGACAGGCTATGGCTACACCGTC. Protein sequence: CASSQGSGTGYGYTV.

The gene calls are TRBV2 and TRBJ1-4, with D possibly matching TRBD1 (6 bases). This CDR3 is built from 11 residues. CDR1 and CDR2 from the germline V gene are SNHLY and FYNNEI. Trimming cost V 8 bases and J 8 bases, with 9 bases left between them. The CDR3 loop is CASEGQEKLFF. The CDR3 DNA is TGTGCCAGCGAAGGACAGGAAAAACTGTTTTTT.

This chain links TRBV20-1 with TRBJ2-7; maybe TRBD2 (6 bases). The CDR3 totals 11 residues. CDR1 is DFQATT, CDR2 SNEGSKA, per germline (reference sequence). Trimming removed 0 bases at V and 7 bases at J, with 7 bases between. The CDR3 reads CSARDGREQYF. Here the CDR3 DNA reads TGCAGTGCTAGAGATGGGAGGGAGCAGTACTTC.

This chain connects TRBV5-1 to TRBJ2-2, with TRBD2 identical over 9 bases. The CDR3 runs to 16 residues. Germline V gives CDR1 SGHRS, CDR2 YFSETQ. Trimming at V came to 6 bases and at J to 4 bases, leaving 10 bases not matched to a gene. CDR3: CASNTNIAGATGELFF. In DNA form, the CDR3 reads TGCGCCAGCAACACTAATATAGCGGGGGCCACCGGGGAGCTGTTTTTT.

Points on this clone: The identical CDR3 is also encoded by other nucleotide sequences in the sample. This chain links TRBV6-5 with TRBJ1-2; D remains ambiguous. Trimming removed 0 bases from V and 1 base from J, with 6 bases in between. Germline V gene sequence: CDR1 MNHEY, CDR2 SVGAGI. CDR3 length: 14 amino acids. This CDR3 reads CASSYSRGNYGYTF. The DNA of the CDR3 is TGTGCCAGCAGTTACTCTCGGGGTAACTATGGCTACACCTTC.

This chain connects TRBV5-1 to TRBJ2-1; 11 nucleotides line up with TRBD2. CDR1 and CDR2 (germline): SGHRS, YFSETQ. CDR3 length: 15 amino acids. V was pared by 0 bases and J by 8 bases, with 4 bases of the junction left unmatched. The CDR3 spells CASSLVAGGGDEQFF. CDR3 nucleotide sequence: TGCGCCAGCAGCTTGGTAGCGGGAGGGGGCGATGAGCAGTTCTTC.